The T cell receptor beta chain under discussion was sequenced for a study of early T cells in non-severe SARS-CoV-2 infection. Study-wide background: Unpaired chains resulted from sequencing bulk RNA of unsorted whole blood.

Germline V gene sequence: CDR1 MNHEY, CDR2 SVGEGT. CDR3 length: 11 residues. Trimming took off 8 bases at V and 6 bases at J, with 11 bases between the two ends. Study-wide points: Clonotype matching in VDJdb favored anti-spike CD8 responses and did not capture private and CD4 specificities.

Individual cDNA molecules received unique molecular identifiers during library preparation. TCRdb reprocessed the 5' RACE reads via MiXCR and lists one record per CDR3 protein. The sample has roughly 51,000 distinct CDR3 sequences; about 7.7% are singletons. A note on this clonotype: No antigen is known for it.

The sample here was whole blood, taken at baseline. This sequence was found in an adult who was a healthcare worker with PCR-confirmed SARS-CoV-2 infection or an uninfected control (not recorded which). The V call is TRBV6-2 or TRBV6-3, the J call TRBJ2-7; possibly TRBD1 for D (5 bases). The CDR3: CASANGAEQYF. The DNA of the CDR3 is TGTGCCAGCGCCAATGGGGCCGAGCAGTACTTC.